This TCR beta chain was identified during a study of vaccination effects on CD4 cells after COVID-19 (dated by TCRdb to between 2021 and 2023). Notes on the research overall: Each participant received two doses of an mRNA SARS-CoV-2 vaccine, either BNT162b2 or mRNA-1273. SARS-CoV-2 spike-specific CD4+ TCR repertoires were compared before and after mRNA vaccination in COVID-19 convalescent patients and in infection-naive vaccine recipients. The full study included some 10 COVID-19 convalescent patients and a few SARS-CoV-2-naive healthy vaccine recipients. Cultures from other donors in the study were sequenced with the Oncomine TCR Beta short-read assay on an Illumina iSeq 100. Overall study results and their limits: Marked clonal contraction was observed in both infection-induced and vaccine-induced clones at late post-vaccination timepoints, consistent with waning T cell responses. Among healthy vaccine recipients, nearly all vaccine-induced clones were SARS-CoV-2 mono-reactive, and just 1 of 255 was cross-reactive with common cold coronaviruses. Limitations of the study were the small number of convalescent patients and the absence of early post-infection timepoints.

Turning to this clone: The target of this receptor is not known. Base quality data are lacking; no much larger clone is found one base away.

In the ViraFEST assay, PBMC were stimulated with viral peptide pools, and antigen-specific CD4+ T cell clonotypes were then identified by expansion using TCR sequencing. After less than 13 days of culture, CD4+ T cells were isolated with the EasySep CD4+ T cell isolation kit. None of the healthy vaccine recipients had a prior SARS-CoV-2 infection, which was confirmed by nucleocapsid antibody tests that came back negative both before and after vaccination. A few million PBMC per well were cultured with about 10 ug/ml peptides in IMDM containing approximately 4.7% human AB serum, 8.5 to 10 IU/ml IL-2 and gentamicin. Half of the culture medium was replaced with fresh IL-2-containing medium on days 3 and 7. Each peptide stimulation condition was cultured in triplicate wells unless otherwise noted. PBMC were separated from whole blood using Ficoll-Paque Plus gradient centrifugation and were then either cryopreserved at -140C or used fresh. Overlapping peptide pools spanned the spike proteins of SARS-CoV-2 and the common cold coronaviruses HCoV-NL63, HCoV-OC43 and HCoV-229E. The QIAamp micro DNA kit was used to extract genomic DNA from the cultured CD4+ T cells.

From a lookup of the germline V gene, CDR1 and CDR2 are MGHRA and YSYEKL. V was cut back by 1 base and J by 9 bases, leaving a gap of 7 bases between them. Including cysteine and phenylalanine, the CDR3 has 13 amino acids. The DNA shown is the 39-base CDR3, in frame from base 1. Library preparation employed the immunoSEQ multiplex PCR assay. TCR beta CDR3 sequencing was performed on DNA from the cultured, isolated CD4+ T cells. Concerning the study's data processing: Non-productive TCR sequences were removed and reads were trimmed to the CDR3 region, keeping CDR3s of at least 7 amino acids. Antigen-specific clonotypes were identified with the MANAFEST web app by comparing expansion in peptide wells against reference cultures. To be called positive, a clone needed expansion at FDR<0.05 compared with the reference and with all other wells, an odds ratio greater than 5, and a frequency greater than 0.1% in two replicate wells. A clonotype was defined as cross-reactive if the clonotype was significantly expanded both in SARS-CoV-2 spike wells and in at least one common cold coronavirus spike condition. CDR3 similarity was assessed by Levenshtein distance with the stringdist R package, and unrooted trees were built with ape in R 3.6.1. Here the immuneACCESS table is served through TCRdb, limited to in-frame sequences with V and J called. Missing clones are a known gap in these copies; in checked studies unresolved V genes cover under half, and the rest lacks a known reason. That table supplies the V and J calls and clone size; D and trimming were determined from the DNA. The sample table records 40,000 to 50,000 clones; around 77% of these occur just once. The ten largest clonotypes hold about 3.1% of the sample.

This chain is built from TRBV4-1 and TRBJ1-6; too little of a D gene remains to name it. The sequenced sample was CD4+ T cells from PBMCs cultured with HCoV-NL63 spike peptides, obtained before COVID-19 vaccination. Interpreted using the paper, the cell subset or site label stands for: HCoV-NL63 spike overlapping peptide pool stimulation. The receptor's source is a human donor who received a COVID-19 vaccine. The DNA sequence is given as TGCGCCAGCAGCCAAGGGTGGACTTCACCCCTCCACTTT. Translated, it reads CASSQGWTSPLHF.